This T cell receptor (beta chain) was sequenced in a study of blood T cell repertoires in COVID-19. Study overall: Donors in the United States, Italy and Spain gave samples during acute or convalescent COVID-19.

In the study's own analysis: Nucleated cell counts were estimated from reference gene primer amplification. The repertoire was sequenced with immunoSEQ multiplex PCR; TCRdb's copy has only in-frame clones and lacks some. V, J and clone size derive from that table, while D and trimming were established from the DNA sequence. The table has roughly 500,000 clones, roughly 87% seen once. Germline V lookup: CDR1 SEHNR, CDR2 FQNEAQ (reference sequence). There are 17 residues in the CDR3. V shed 2 bases and J shed 3 bases, with 20 bases lying between them. The origin of this receptor is a man between 18 and 29 years old with COVID-19, enrolled during active disease. The genes are TRBV7-9 and TRBJ2-7; a weak D match, TRBD1 (6 bases). Sequencing was carried out using peripheral blood. The CDR3 protein is CASSLFPPRQAGYEQYF. CDR3 sequence (DNA): TGTGCCAGCAGCTTATTTCCCCCCCGACAGGCAGGCTACGAGCAGTACTTC.